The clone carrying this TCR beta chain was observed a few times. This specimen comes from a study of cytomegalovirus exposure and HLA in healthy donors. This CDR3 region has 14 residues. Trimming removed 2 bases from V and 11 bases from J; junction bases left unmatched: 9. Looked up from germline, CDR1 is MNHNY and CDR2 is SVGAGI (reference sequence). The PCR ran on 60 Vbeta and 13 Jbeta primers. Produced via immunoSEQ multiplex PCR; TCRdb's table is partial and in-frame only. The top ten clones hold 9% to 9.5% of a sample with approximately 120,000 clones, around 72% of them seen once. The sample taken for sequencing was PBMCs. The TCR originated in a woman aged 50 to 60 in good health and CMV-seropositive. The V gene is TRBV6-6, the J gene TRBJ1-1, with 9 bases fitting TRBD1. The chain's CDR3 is CASSYPIQGAGAFF. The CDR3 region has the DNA TGTGCCAGCAGTTACCCTATACAGGGGGCTGGGGCTTTCTTT.